This T cell receptor beta chain originates from a study of response to subunit inactivated influenza vaccine. The germline gives CDR1 SGHRS, CDR2 YFSETQ. CDR3 length: 16 residues. V lost 6 bases and J 0 bases, leaving 15 bases between the germline ends. TCRdb re-analysed the RT-PCR reads in MiXCR, keeping a single row per CDR3 protein. This sample has hundreds of thousands of distinct CDR3 sequences, with 6% to 9% found just once. Study findings and constraints: The authors suggested that few new T cells are recruited per seasonal influenza vaccination.

The table lists this clonotype with many counts. The antigen remains unidentified. The clonotype was recovered from a man aged 45 to 75 who received an inactivated influenza vaccine. The input for sequencing was PBMCs from blood, taken less than 30 months after vaccination. The chain is built from TRBV5-1 and TRBJ2-2; D call uncertain. The CDR3, as DNA: TGCGCCAGCAATTTTGAGGTCAACGCGAACACCGGGGAGCTGTTTTTT. The encoded protein is CASNFEVNANTGELFF.